The 19 T cell receptor beta chains reported below all come from one sample, sequenced in a study of T cell repertoires in cytomegalovirus infection. TCRdb passed the reads through MiXCR, listing each CDR3 protein once. The data contain over 100,000 distinct CDR3 sequences, 25% to 30% of them singletons. Antigens for these TCRs are unknown. Specimen: CD8+ T cells from cultured PBMCs, collected from culture after CMV antigen stimulation. Source of these receptors: a human donor in good health (CMV status not recorded). Some clones in this sample may be carry-over from other donors' samples.

The genes are TRBV7-2 and TRBJ1-5, with TRBD1 identical over 7 bases. The CDR3 sequence is 14 residues long. The V and J ends lost 2 bases and 6 bases, in that order; junction bases with no gene match: 4. Germline values: CDR1 SGHTA, CDR2 FQGNSA. The CDR3 sequence is CASSLKGAGQPQHF. The CDR3 DNA sequence: TGTGCCAGCAGCTTAAAGGGGGCAGGTCAGCCCCAGCATTTT.

The chain is built from TRBV7-4 and TRBJ2-3, with 7 positions matching TRBD1. CDR1 and CDR2 from the germline V gene are SGHVT and SQSDAQ. The CDR3 contains 16 residues. With V trimmed by 5 bases and J by 0 bases, 8 bases remained unmatched. The CDR3 DNA reads TGTGCCAGCAGCAAACAGGGGTCCTCTAGCACAGATACGCAGTATTTT. This codes for CASSKQGSSSTDTQYF.

This rearrangement joins TRBV12-3 or TRBV12-4 to TRBJ2-3; TRBD2 agrees at 9 bases. J lost 2 bases, V lost 2 bases, and 5 bases had no gene match. This CDR3 has 16 residues. The CDR3 nucleotides read TGTGCCAGCAGTTTATACCTAGCGGGACACACAGATACGCAGTATTTT. Its translation is CASSLYLAGHTDTQYF.

The V gene is TRBV4-1, the J gene TRBJ2-7, with 8 nucleotides matching TRBD1. In germline, CDR1 is MGHRA, CDR2 YSYEKL. J lost 7 bases, V lost 6 bases, and 8 bases had no gene match. The CDR3 extends over 13 amino acids. The CDR3 region is CASSEDRGWEQYF. As DNA, the CDR3 is TGCGCCAGCAGTGAAGACAGGGGATGGGAGCAGTACTTC.

The chain links TRBV25-1 to TRBJ2-5; 11 nucleotides agree with TRBD2. Germline values: CDR1 MGHDK, CDR2 SYGVNS. CDR3 length: 11 amino acids. Trimming cost V 7 bases and J 10 bases; bases outside gene matches: 2. The CDR3: CASTTSGSQYF. The CDR3 DNA reads TGTGCCAGCACTACTAGCGGGAGCCAGTACTTC.

The rearrangement uses TRBV6-8 and TRBJ1-1; 7 bases agree with TRBD1. The CDR3 contains 13 residues. J gave up 1 base and V 7 bases, and 3 bases lay outside the gene matches. Germline V gene lookup returns CDR1 MNHGY and CDR2 SAAAGT. CDR3 sequence (DNA): TGTGCCAGCACGGGACAGCAGAACACTGAAGCTTTCTTT. It codes for CASTGQQNTEAFF.

There are many counts of this clonotype. The chain combines TRBV7-2 with TRBJ1-1, with a possible D match to TRBD1 (6 bases). Germline V gene data show CDR1 as SGHTA and CDR2 as FQGNSA. CDR3 length: 14 amino acids. The V end was cut by 4 bases, the J end by 3 bases, with 12 bases between. The CDR3 DNA follows: TGTGCCAGCAGCTGGGTGGGGGCTGACACTGAAGCTTTCTTT. Its translation: CASSWVGADTEAFF.

The V gene is TRBV7-9, the J gene TRBJ2-1, with 11 bases lining up with TRBD2. This CDR3 comprises 15 residues. With 5 bases clipped from V and 9 bases from J, the junction kept 9 bases outside the gene matches. Germline CDR1 and CDR2: SEHNR and FQNEAQ (reference sequence). The CDR3 DNA sequence: TGTGCCAGCAGCCCTACCCCTAGCGGGGGGAGTGAGCAGTTCTTC. Amino acids: CASSPTPSGGSEQFF. The full variable domain, with the rest looked up from reference TRBV7-9 and TRBJ2-1, is DTGVSQNPRHKITKRGQNVTFRCDPISEHNRLYWYRQTLGQGPEFLTYFQNEAQLEKSRLLSDRFSAERPKGSFSTLEIQRTEQGDSAMYLCASSPTPSGGSEQFFGPGTRLTVL.

This clonotype has at least ten counts. The rearrangement links TRBV6-5 to TRBJ2-7; D is unresolved. Germline CDR1 and CDR2: MNHEY and SVGAGI. The germline V and J ends were trimmed by 2 bases and 6 bases, with 5 bases remaining between them. This CDR3 is built from 11 residues. This chain's CDR3 is CASSYGVEQYF. CDR3 DNA: TGTGCCAGCAGTTACGGGGTCGAGCAGTACTTC.

The gene calls are TRBV7-9 and TRBJ1-4; no firm D call. Trimming took off 4 bases at V and 4 bases at J, with 13 bases between the two ends. There are 15 residues in the CDR3. Per germline, CDR1 SEHNR and CDR2 FQNEAQ (reference sequence). This CDR3 reads CASSSSEGFNEKLFF. Written as DNA, the CDR3 is TGTGCCAGCAGCTCCTCCGAGGGCTTTAATGAAAAACTGTTTTTT.

Only a few counts were recorded for this clonotype. This chain links TRBV4-1 with TRBJ1-1, with no clear D. Trimming cost V 2 bases and J 1 base, with 5 bases left between them. The germline V gene has CDR1 MGHRA and CDR2 YSYEKL. This CDR3 has 13 amino acids. Written as DNA, the CDR3 is TGCGCCAGCAGCCAAAGTTCGAACACTGAAGCTTTCTTT. This encodes CASSQSSNTEAFF.

This clonotype was counted a few times. V gene TRBV12-3 or TRBV12-4 combines with J gene TRBJ2-6, with D unresolved. This CDR3 is 13 amino acids long. V lost 5 bases to trimming and J lost 0 bases, with 2 bases between them. The CDR3 nucleotides read TGTGCCAGCAGTGACTCTGGGGCCAACGTCCTGACTTTC. This codes for CASSDSGANVLTF.

This clonotype was found a few times. The chain joins TRBV12-3 or TRBV12-4 to TRBJ2-1; TRBD2 is a possible D gene (6 bases). The CDR3 loop spans 12 amino acids. V dropped 7 bases and J dropped 7 bases, with 11 bases sitting between them. The CDR3 coding sequence is TGTGCCAGCAACATAGGAGGGAATGAGCAGTTCTTC. This codes for CASNIGGNEQFF.

V and J are TRBV7-6 and TRBJ2-1; D is uncertain. This CDR3 region has 13 residues. V was pared by 5 bases and J by 6 bases, with 11 bases between. Looked up from germline, CDR1 is SGHVS and CDR2 is FNYEAQ. The CDR3, as DNA: TGTGCCAGCAGCCTGTATGCTGGCAATGAGCAGTTCTTC. Residues: CASSLYAGNEQFF.

The chain uses TRBV7-9 and TRBJ1-1; D might be TRBD1 (5 bases). The V gene's germline CDR1 is SEHNR and CDR2 FQNEAQ (reference sequence). Trimming took off 7 bases at V and 5 bases at J, with 11 bases between the two ends. The CDR3 runs to 12 residues. The CDR3: CASTLGATEAFF. The CDR3 nucleotides read TGTGCCAGCACCCTTGGGGCGACTGAAGCTTTCTTT.

This clonotype came up a few times. The chain employs TRBV7-6 and TRBJ2-5; 13 positions match TRBD2. There are 16 residues in the CDR3. CDR1 is SGHVS and CDR2 is FNYEAQ in the germline V gene. V gave up 4 bases and J gave up 5 bases; unmatched junction bases: 7. As DNA, the CDR3 is TGTGCCAGCAGCTCCACTAGCGGGGGGGCCCGGGAGACCCAGTACTTC. This encodes CASSSTSGGARETQYF. Looking up the rest from reference TRBV7-6 and TRBJ2-5 gives the full variable domain: GAGVSQSPRYKVTKRGQDVALRCDPISGHVSLYWYRQALGQGPEFLTYFNYEAQQDKSGLPNDRFSAERPEGSISTLTIQRTEQRDSAMYRCASSSTSGGARETQYFGPGTRLLVL.

The chain links TRBV7-2 to TRBJ2-7; D unresolved. Per the germline V gene, CDR1 is SGHTA and CDR2 is FQGNSA. The V end was cut by 1 base, the J end by 2 bases, with 9 bases between. This CDR3 has 14 residues. The CDR3 spells CASSLGIVAYEQYF. The CDR3 bases are TGTGCCAGCAGCTTAGGAATAGTGGCCTACGAGCAGTACTTC.

This clonotype was seen at least ten times. The gene calls are TRBV15 and TRBJ2-1, with 8 bases fitting TRBD2. The V gene end was trimmed by 0 bases and the J gene end by 8 bases; junction bases not matched to a gene: 9. The length of the CDR3 is 16 residues. Germline CDR1 and CDR2: LNHNV and YYDKDF (reference sequence). The CDR3 is CATSRDGAGARHEQFF. Written as DNA, the CDR3 is TGTGCCACCAGCAGAGATGGAGCGGGGGCCCGACATGAGCAGTTCTTC.

The J gene is TRBJ2-7, the V gene TRBV5-3; weak D call: TRBD2 (5 bases). Being an ORF, TRBV5-3 has a function that is uncertain. V lost 8 bases, J lost 0 bases, and 24 bases lay in between. The CDR3 contains 17 residues. CDR3 loop: CASSGRGPAKSSYEQYF. The CDR3 coding sequence is TGTGCCAGCAGCGGCCGGGGTCCAGCCAAAAGCTCCTACGAGCAGTACTTC.